The 15 T cell receptor beta chains listed next were all sequenced from one sample in a study of molecular identifiers for immune sequencing clone quantification (dated by TCRdb to 2016 to 2019). Library method: PCR. Sequencing relied on a NextSeq 500. TCRdb passed the public sequencing reads through fastp at Q25 and MiXCR, retaining productive beta sequences. Each CDR3 protein appears once, grouped with its most common genes and DNA. The sample contains hundreds of thousands of distinct CDR3 sequences, around 25% of them found a single time. The ten top clones hold about 0.84% of the sample. The material sequenced was naive CD8+ T cells from blood, with Jurkat cell RNA spiked in. The sample's cell subset or site label is to be understood as: FACS-sorted CD8+CD4-CCR7+CD45RA+ naive T cells. The receptors originated from a human donor in good health. Some libraries in this study had Jurkat cell RNA spiked in.

The chain couples TRBV27 to TRBJ2-2; 8 nucleotides agree with TRBD2. Germline V lookup: CDR1 MNHEY, CDR2 SMNVEV (reference sequence). This CDR3 is built from 16 residues. Trimming at V came to 3 bases and at J to 0 bases, leaving 3 bases not matched to a gene. The CDR3 region is CASSFRLAPNTGELFF. CDR3 sequence (DNA): TGTGCCAGCAGTTTTCGACTAGCGCCGAACACCGGGGAGCTGTTTTTT.

This clonotype came up many times. The V and J genes are TRBV4-1 and TRBJ2-3; D is uncertain. The V end was cut by 0 bases, the J end by 5 bases, with 9 bases between. The germline V gene has CDR1 MGHRA and CDR2 YSYEKL. CDR3 length equals 14 residues. CDR3 region: CASSQDPPGDTQYF. DNA for the CDR3: TGCGCCAGCAGCCAAGATCCCCCGGGAGATACGCAGTATTTT.

The chain joins TRBV19 to TRBJ1-2; D uncertain. The germline gives CDR1 LNHDA, CDR2 SQIVND (reference sequence). Trimming left V 7 bases short and J 4 bases short, with 19 bases between. This CDR3 contains 15 residues. This chain's CDR3 is CASTTRATLTYGYTF. The CDR3 DNA reads TGTGCCAGTACCACGAGAGCGACCCTTACCTATGGCTACACCTTC.

A few counts support this clonotype. J is TRBJ2-7 and V is TRBV6-4; possibly TRBD2 for D (5 bases). Germline-derived CDR1 and CDR2 are MRHNA and SNTAGT. V shed 3 bases and J shed 0 bases, with 18 bases lying between them. The CDR3 covers 17 residues. DNA of the CDR3: TGTGCCAGCAGTGAAGATGTGAGCGGAAAGTGCTCCTACGAGCAGTACTTC. The encoded protein is CASSEDVSGKCSYEQYF.

J is TRBJ2-7 and V is TRBV2, with a possible D match to TRBD1 (6 bases). CDR1 and CDR2 (germline): SNHLY, FYNNEI. CDR3 length: 15 amino acids. V lost 10 bases and J 1 base, leaving 20 bases between the germline ends. The CDR3 sequence: CAIGWGRDMSYEQYF. For the CDR3, the DNA is TGTGCCATCGGATGGGGCCGGGACATGTCCTACGAGCAGTACTTC. The full variable domain, completed using reference TRBV2 and TRBJ2-7, is EPEVTQTPSHQVTQMGQEVILRCVPISNHLYFYWYRQILGQKVEFLVSFYNNEISEKSEIFDDQFSVERPDGSNFTLKIRSTKLEDSAMYFCAIGWGRDMSYEQYFGPGTRLTVT.

This clonotype appeared many times. The V gene is TRBV9, the J gene TRBJ2-1, with D perhaps TRBD2 (6 bases). The V end lost 0 bases, the J end lost 12 bases, and 16 bases lay between the germline ends. CDR1 is SGDLS, CDR2 YYNGEE, per germline. The CDR3 covers 14 residues. The CDR3: CASSVGGEAEGQFF. DNA of the CDR3: TGTGCCAGCAGCGTAGGAGGGGAGGCAGAAGGGCAGTTCTTC.

About this clonotype: Just one base apart from a much larger clone, this may be a read error. This chain uses TRBV2 with TRBJ2-3; TRBD2 matches at 8 bases. This CDR3 has 15 residues. The germline V gene encodes CDR1 SNHLY and CDR2 FYNNEI. The CDR3 reads CASSEGLSGGDAQYF. In nucleotides, the CDR3 is TGTGCCAGCAGTGAAGGTCTAAGCGGGGGAGATGCGCAGTATTTT.

This clonotype came up a few times. V usage is TRBV20-1 and J usage is TRBJ2-3; possibly TRBD2 for D (6 bases). The CDR3 loop spans 13 amino acids. Trimming cost V 6 bases and J 6 bases, with 16 bases left between them. Germline assignment: CDR1 DFQATT and CDR2 SNEGSKA (reference sequence). CDR3 coding DNA: TGCAGTGCGTTTACGGGGGACGACGATACGCAGTATTTT. This codes for CSAFTGDDDTQYF.

This clonotype was picked up a small number of times. V gene TRBV7-6 combines with J gene TRBJ2-2, with a tentative D call TRBD1 (6 bases). V lost 8 bases and J 1 base, leaving 8 bases between the germline ends. The CDR3 consists of 13 residues. Germline CDR1 and CDR2: SGHVS and FNYEAQ. CDR3 sequence (DNA): TGTGCCAGCCTGGGACAGAACACCGGGGAGCTGTTTTTT. Translation: CASLGQNTGELFF.

The chain joins TRBV7-3 to TRBJ2-7; 7 positions match TRBD2. With 5 bases clipped from V and 2 bases from J, the junction kept 6 bases outside the gene matches. This CDR3 has 14 amino acids. Germline values: CDR1 SGHTA, CDR2 FQGTGA. The CDR3 loop is CASSDPSGPYEQYF. The CDR3 region has the DNA TGTGCCAGCAGCGATCCTAGCGGTCCCTACGAGCAGTACTTC.

The rearrangement joins TRBV4-3 to TRBJ2-6; D not resolved. The CDR3 runs 16 residues. Germline V gene sequence: CDR1 LGHNA, CDR2 YSLEER. Trimming left V 4 bases short and J 0 bases short, with 10 bases between. This CDR3 is CASSPTWDSGANVLTF. The CDR3 DNA reads as TGCGCCAGCAGCCCGACATGGGACTCTGGGGCCAACGTCCTGACTTTC.

This clonotype has a count of ten or more. The chain has TRBV9 and TRBJ2-3, with 10 bases lining up with TRBD2. The CDR3 runs 15 residues. Germline-derived CDR1 and CDR2 are SGDLS and YYNGEE. After removal of 2 bases from V and 2 bases from J, the junction contained 2 bases not matched to a gene. CDR3 coding DNA: TGTGCCAGCAGCGTCGGACTAGCGGTCACAGATACGCAGTATTTT. Its protein is CASSVGLAVTDTQYF.

This clonotype was recorded many times. The V call is TRBV7-6, the J call TRBJ1-1, with no clear D. This CDR3 region has 13 residues. V dropped 1 base and J dropped 3 bases, with 6 bases sitting between them. Looked up from germline, CDR1 is SGHVS and CDR2 is FNYEAQ. The CDR3 region has the DNA TGTGCCAGCAGCTTAGGTGAGCACACTGAAGCTTTCTTT. Translating gives CASSLGEHTEAFF. Full variable domain (outside the CDR3, taken from reference TRBV7-6 and TRBJ1-1): GAGVSQSPRYKVTKRGQDVALRCDPISGHVSLYWYRQALGQGPEFLTYFNYEAQQDKSGLPNDRFSAERPEGSISTLTIQRTEQRDSAMYRCASSLGEHTEAFFGQGTRLTVV.

For the CDR3, the DNA is TGTGCCAGCAGTGACTCTCGGGGACAGGGGTTCGAGCAGTACTTC. It specifies CASSDSRGQGFEQYF. The chain uses TRBV6-4 and TRBJ2-7, with 10 positions matching TRBD1. The CDR3 is made up of 15 amino acids. Per the germline V gene, CDR1 is MRHNA and CDR2 is SNTAGT. V shed 0 bases and J 6 bases; nucleotides not matched to a gene: 5.

On this clonotype: One end of the junction is discordant with germline, which a read error may explain. The rearrangement uses TRBV7-7 and TRBJ2-7; D unclear. Germline V gene lookup returns CDR1 SSHAT and CDR2 FNYEAQ (reference sequence). This CDR3 spans 13 amino acids. CDR3: CTSSAPPAREQYF. The CDR3 bases are TGTACCAGCAGCGCCCCCCCGGCTCGCGAGCAGTACTTC.